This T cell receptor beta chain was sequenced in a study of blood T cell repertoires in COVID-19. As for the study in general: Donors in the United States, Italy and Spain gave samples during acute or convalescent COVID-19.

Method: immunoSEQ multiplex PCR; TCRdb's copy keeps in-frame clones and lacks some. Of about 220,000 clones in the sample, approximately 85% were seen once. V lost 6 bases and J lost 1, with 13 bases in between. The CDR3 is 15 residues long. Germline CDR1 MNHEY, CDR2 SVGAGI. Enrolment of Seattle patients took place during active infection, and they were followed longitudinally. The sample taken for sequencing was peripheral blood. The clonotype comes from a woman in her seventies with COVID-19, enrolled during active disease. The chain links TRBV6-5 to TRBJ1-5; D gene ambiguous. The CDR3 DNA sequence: TGTGCCAGCAGCCGACCCGGGGAAAGCAATCAGCCCCAGCATTTT. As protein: CASSRPGESNQPQHF.